The entry that follows covers one TCR beta chain sequence. This clonotype occurred many times. Its antigen target is currently unknown. The input lacks base qualities; no much larger clone sits a single base away. These data belong to a study of regulatory T cells in long-lasting Graves disease (dated by TCRdb to the early 2020s). Turning to the overall study: Newly diagnosed Graves' disease patients had taken antithyroid drugs for less than 3 months. The study was conducted in China and was registered as a clinical trial. A total of 33 samples underwent TCR sequencing, from roughly 13 patients with persistent Graves' disease and some 20 patients with newly diagnosed Graves' disease. Patients with persistent Graves' disease were compared with patients with newly diagnosed Graves' disease using TCR sequencing and RNA sequencing of peripheral blood.

The protocol used for the library was multiplex PCR. Sequenced using an Illumina HiSeq 4000. TCR beta libraries were built with iRepertoire HTBI primers and Arm-PCR amplification of CDR3 regions. Before sequencing, the PCR products went through gel purification. The authors' pipeline ran thus. Gene usage analysis of CDR3 amino acid clonotypes relied on the approximately 68 TRBV and 14 TRBJ segments identified across samples. COPE and FqMerger were used to merge the filtered high-quality paired reads into contigs. BLAST was used to align contigs to IMGT TRBV, TRBD and TRBJ reference genes, with CDR3 defined following IMGT. Any clonotype with a frequency above 0.1% was classified as a highly expanded clone. Shannon entropy was used to measure repertoire diversity, and the Gini coefficient was used to measure V-J evenness. Public clonotypes were defined as clonotypes shared by more than one individual. Clones were called with MiXCR by TCRdb after fastp trimmed the public reads at Q25, and only in-frame beta chains were retained. Each CDR3 protein gets just one entry, which takes the most common genes and DNA from the rows behind it. The V and J calls reflect TCRdb's pipeline rather than the authors' work. The sample contains approximately 470,000 distinct CDR3 sequences, about 17% of them found a single time. The top ten constitute 10% to 15% of the sample.

The time point label here, explained by the study, means: newly diagnosed GD, antithyroid drugs for less than 3 months. RNA was extracted from PBMCs in TRIzol for both TCR sequencing and RNA sequencing. The diagnosis of Graves' disease followed American Thyroid Association guidelines. The patients came from an endocrinology department in Xi'an, China. Each patient gave about 9.1 milliliters of peripheral blood, collected in an EDTA anticoagulant tube. PBMCs were isolated by Ficoll Paque Plus density gradient separation without further T cell sorting. An Agilent 2100 Bioanalyzer and agarose gel were used to assess RNA quality, and a NanoDrop 2000 was used to measure RNA concentration. Including cysteine and phenylalanine, the CDR3 has 15 amino acids. Just CDR3 DNA is preserved here, 45 bases in frame from base 1. CDR1 is given as SEHNR and CDR2 as FQNEAQ, both from the germline V gene (reference sequence). The germline V and J ends show losses of 8 bases and 4 bases respectively, and no gene match explains 10 bases of the junction.

Broader findings and caveats from the paper: A larger number of public clonotypes was shared among persistent patients (approximately 3,000) than among newly diagnosed patients (around 970). Because the primary lesion, thyroid tissue, could not be accessed, the study looked at peripheral blood alone. The authors acknowledged the small sample size as a limitation that may reduce accuracy. Persistent Graves' disease patients showed lower TCR Shannon entropy and fewer highly expanded clones than newly diagnosed patients, suggesting clonal expansion. Only the TCR beta chain was sequenced and analyzed. Preferential use of TRBV28, TRBJ1-2 and TRBJ2-5 was observed in persistent disease, whereas TRBV20-1 and TRBJ2-1 were favored in newly diagnosed disease.

These data also featured in a second study, about T cells in Graves' hyperthyroidism and ophthalmopathy. Per the second study: Stable Graves' hyperthyroidism was defined as no progression to ophthalmopathy during 18 months of follow-up. Hyperthyroidism patients were newly diagnosed, with disease duration under 2 months, and aged 18 to 65 years. Exclusion was applied to patients with uncontrolled infections, other autoimmune diseases, pregnancy or lactation. Clinical symptoms, serum thyroxine and TRAb, thyroid ultrasound, and orbital computed tomography formed the basis for the diagnoses. The TCR CDR3 was subjected to a first round of RT-PCR using the HTBI primer set and the Qiagen OneStep RT-PCR kit. Most expanded thyroid clonotypes (frequency above 0.001) were also detected in blood, suggesting blood repertoires may reflect thyroid immune responses. Ophthalmopathy was separated from stable hyperthyroidism by a 13 V-J signature model, with approximately 90% sensitivity and approximately 81% specificity obtained in cross-validation and 80%/75% obtained in testing. During validation, the model predicted progression to ophthalmopathy a median of approximately 7 months ahead of onset, with almost 71% sensitivity and roughly 72% specificity. TCR V-J signatures able to tell the groups apart were searched for in a discovery cohort of 95 to 100 patients, of whom over 40 had Graves' ophthalmopathy and roughly 59 had stable Graves' hyperthyroidism. Whether ophthalmopathy could be predicted prospectively was tested in an independent validation cohort made up of about 20 hyperthyroidism patients plus 17 patients who later progressed to ophthalmopathy. For training and testing, the roughly 100 patients in the discovery cohort were randomly divided in a 7:3 ratio. In addition, the study compared T-cell repertoires in thyroid tissue and in blood from roughly six Graves' hyperthyroidism patients. Following sampling, methimazole starting at 30 mg daily was given to hyperthyroidism patients, and high-dose intravenous methylprednisolone was given to ophthalmopathy patients. Libraries were constructed in a second round of multiplex PCR, after which size selection and purification were carried out. Paired-end sequencing of the libraries was performed with 100 bp reads on an Illumina HiSeq2000. SOAPnuke was used to process the raw data, throwing out any read that contained adapters or uncalled bases, had a mean Phred below 15, or lacked an exact constant-primer or identifier match. COPE v1.2.5 was used to merge the high-quality paired reads, and each unique nucleotide sequence was defined as a clonotype. Clonotypes were aligned to IMGT TRBV, TRBD and TRBJ reference segments using MiTCR v1.1. Analysis was restricted to V-J combinations with a frequency above 0.0001, which covered 98% to 99.2% of repertoires. The TCS score was defined as F50 (clonal expansion) divided by E x V (chaos), with BLOSUM62-based TCRdist calculated between CDR3 peptides within each V-J. Welch's t-statistics and random forest reduced 500 to 550 V-J features to 13, which were used in a naive Bayes classifier (R e1071). Sample size was not statistically predetermined, and investigators were not blinded to group allocation. The paper reports TCR Vbeta CDR3 sequencing of roughly 140 peripheral blood samples: under 45 ophthalmopathy, fewer than 80 hyperthyroidism and 17 progressor patients.

The input for sequencing was peripheral blood mononuclear cells (PBMCs), taken at new diagnosis, from a patient treated with antithyroid drugs. Rearrangement joined TRBV7-9 to TRBJ2-2; TRBD1 matches 7 bases in the middle. The sequence was obtained from a middle-aged man with Graves disease. Donor details come from another sample of the same person, matched by shared clones. The DNA reads as follows: TGTGCCAGCGGAAAGAATGCAGGGGGCACCGGGGAGCTGTTTTTT. Its translation is CASGKNAGGTGELFF.